What follows are 29 T cell receptor beta chains derived from one specimen sequenced in a study of T cells in Graves' hyperthyroidism and ophthalmopathy. Amplification yielded TCR beta CDR3 regions, with RNA transcripts as the source. TCR CDR3 regions were first amplified by RT-PCR with HTBI primers. TCRdb re-analysed the multiplex PCR reads in MiXCR, keeping a single row per CDR3 protein. The table includes hundreds of thousands of distinct CDR3 sequences, around 14% detected once. The source material was blood. The origin of the receptors is a woman aged 18-30 years with Graves' hyperthyroidism.

The V and J genes are TRBV7-2 and TRBJ1-3; D call uncertain. This CDR3 comprises 14 residues. V was trimmed by 1 base and J by 4 bases, leaving 8 bases between them. The germline V gene has CDR1 SGHTA and CDR2 FQGNSA. CDR3: CASSLVFGGNTIYF. For the CDR3, the DNA is TGTGCCAGCAGCTTAGTCTTCGGCGGAAACACCATATATTTT.

CDR3: CASDLWGAGYTF. The DNA of the CDR3 is TGTGCCAGCGACCTCTGGGGCGCTGGCTACACCTTC. V usage is TRBV6-1 and J usage is TRBJ1-2; possible D gene TRBD1, 5 bases. V was pared by 8 bases and J by 7 bases, with 14 bases between. Germline V gene lookup returns CDR1 MNHNS and CDR2 SASEGT. The CDR3 totals 12 residues.

This clonotype was observed many times. This chain uses TRBV20-1 with TRBJ2-1, with D perhaps given as TRBD1 or TRBD2 (5 bases each). The CDR3 totals 15 residues. With 2 bases removed from V and 1 base from J, the gap between germline ends came to 12 bases. Germline loops: CDR1 DFQATT, CDR2 SNEGSKA (reference sequence). This CDR3 is CSARRGEGSYNEQFF. For the CDR3, the DNA is TGCAGTGCTAGAAGAGGGGAAGGGTCCTACAATGAGCAGTTCTTC.

This clonotype was counted many times. The rearrangement joins TRBV20-1 to TRBJ2-1, with D possibly TRBD2 on 6 matching bases. V was trimmed by 0 bases and J by 4 bases, leaving 16 bases between them. From germline, CDR1 is DFQATT and CDR2 SNEGSKA (reference sequence). This CDR3 contains 16 residues. CDR3 in DNA: TGCAGTGCTAGAGATCCGAAGATAGCGGCTTACAATGAGCAGTTCTTC. As protein: CSARDPKIAAYNEQFF.

This clonotype was recorded at least ten times. The chain joins TRBV3-1 to TRBJ2-1, with 7 bases aligning to TRBD2. The ends lost 10 bases at V and 6 bases at J; junction bases unmatched: 9. Germline CDR1 and CDR2: LGHDT and YNNKEL (reference sequence). The CDR3 loop spans 13 amino acids. Written as DNA, the CDR3 is TGTGCCACTAAGCGGGGCGAACTCAATGAGCAGTTCTTC. This encodes CATKRGELNEQFF.

This clonotype was seen many times. Here the CDR3 reads CASSLGLVNTGELFF. For the CDR3, the DNA is TGTGCCAGCAGTCTGGGACTGGTGAACACCGGGGAGCTGTTTTTT. The chain links TRBV2 to TRBJ2-2; D possibly corresponds to TRBD2 (6 bases). Germline-derived CDR1 and CDR2 are SNHLY and FYNNEI. Trimming took off 5 bases at V and 1 base at J, with 11 bases between the two ends. This CDR3 is 15 amino acids long.

This clonotype was seen at least ten times. J is TRBJ2-1 and V is TRBV20-1; TRBD2 matches 10 bases. The J segment lost 5 bases and the V segment lost 8 bases, leaving 9 bases of the junction unmatched. The CDR3 covers 14 residues. CDR1 is DFQATT and CDR2 is SNEGSKA in the germline V gene (reference sequence). The CDR3 nucleotides read TGCAGTTCATGGGGGACTAGCGAAAACAATGAGCAGTTCTTC. Translation: CSSWGTSENNEQFF.

In this sample, this clonotype turned up many times. The V gene is TRBV20-1, the J gene TRBJ1-2; no reliable D call. The germline gives CDR1 DFQATT, CDR2 SNEGSKA (reference sequence). The CDR3 extends over 13 amino acids. V lost 3 bases and J 2 bases, leaving 10 bases between the germline ends. The CDR3 region is CSASKKENYGYTF. The CDR3 region has the DNA TGCAGTGCTAGCAAGAAAGAGAACTATGGCTACACCTTC.

This clonotype showed up many times. This chain joins TRBV15 and TRBJ2-3; the D is unclear. The CDR3 totals 14 residues. V shed 3 bases and J shed 6 bases, with 13 bases lying between them. Germline values: CDR1 LNHNV, CDR2 YYDKDF (reference sequence). CDR3 sequence reads: CATSSQGSWDTQYF. The CDR3 nucleotides read TGTGCCACCAGCAGTCAAGGATCATGGGATACGCAGTATTTT.

This clonotype was seen repeatedly, ten times or more. The V gene is TRBV5-5, the J gene TRBJ2-3; 9 bases map to TRBD2. Germline trimming cut 0 bases from V and 4 bases from J; bases unmatched to any gene: 12. The CDR3 consists of 18 residues. The germline V gene has CDR1 SGHKS and CDR2 YYEKEE (reference sequence). CDR3 sequence (DNA): TGTGCCAGCAGCTTGGTTAGGTCTGCGGGAGGGCCTGCAGATACGCAGTATTTT. Its protein product is CASSLVRSAGGPADTQYF.

Notes on this clonotype: A much larger clone lies a single base off, so this may be a read error. This chain connects TRBV18 to TRBJ2-1; no clear D. The CDR3 extends over 17 amino acids. The V and J ends lost 2 bases and 3 bases respectively, with 17 bases between them. CDR1 is KGHSH and CDR2 is LQKENI in the germline V gene. The CDR3 region is CASSPGPLGGFYNEQFF. The CDR3 DNA follows: TGTGCCAGCTCACCAGGCCCGTTGGGTGGCTTCTACAATGAGCAGTTCTTC.

The chain combines TRBV7-9 with TRBJ2-1; 7 nucleotides align to TRBD1. The CDR3 covers 15 residues. The V segment lost 5 bases and the J segment 3 bases; nucleotides outside the gene matches: 7. Germline CDR1 reads SEHNR; CDR2 reads FQNEAQ (reference sequence). The CDR3 protein is CASSLRQGFYNEQFF. The CDR3 DNA is TGTGCCAGCAGCCTTCGACAGGGTTTCTACAATGAGCAGTTCTTC.

This clonotype was recorded a few times. The V gene is TRBV5-1, the J gene TRBJ2-1; 9 bases align to TRBD2. Germline V gene data show CDR1 as SGHRS and CDR2 as YFSETQ. This CDR3 region has 15 residues. The ends lost 0 bases at V and 5 bases at J; junction bases unmatched: 3. CDR3 sequence reads: CASSLAPSGNNEQFF. The CDR3, as DNA: TGCGCCAGCAGCTTGGCCCCTAGCGGGAACAATGAGCAGTTCTTC. The variable domain in full, completed from reference TRBV5-1 and TRBJ2-1, reads KAGVTQTPRYLIKTRGQQVTLSCSPISGHRSVSWYQQTPGQGLQFLFEYFSETQRNKGNFPGRFSGRQFSNSRSEMNVSTLELGDSALYLCASSLAPSGNNEQFFGPGTRLTVL.

This clonotype was seen repeatedly, ten times or more. The J gene is TRBJ2-7, the V gene TRBV11-3, with TRBD1 matching over 11 bases. With 4 bases clipped from V and 3 bases from J, the junction kept 5 bases outside the gene matches. This CDR3 contains 15 residues. Germline assignment: CDR1 SGHNT and CDR2 YENEEA. DNA for the CDR3: TGTGCCAGCAGCTCCACCGGGACAGGGGGCTACGAGCAGTACTTC. Translated: CASSSTGTGGYEQYF.

The chain employs TRBV2 and TRBJ1-5; D is undetermined. The V end was cut by 8 bases, the J end by 5 bases, with 16 bases between. Germline CDR1 SNHLY, CDR2 FYNNEI. The CDR3 consists of 14 residues. The CDR3 DNA sequence: TGTGCCAGCTCGGCAGGACGGAACGATCAGCCCCAGCATTTT. It yields the protein CASSAGRNDQPQHF.

This clonotype was picked up many times. The chain has TRBV5-1 and TRBJ2-5; no clear D. V dropped 1 base and J dropped 3 bases, with 7 bases sitting between them. The CDR3 has 13 residues. Germline CDR1 is SGHRS and CDR2 is YFSETQ. The CDR3 sequence is CASSLRAKETQYF. The CDR3 DNA follows: TGCGCCAGCAGCTTGCGAGCCAAAGAGACCCAGTACTTC.

This clonotype was detected many times. The CDR3 region has the DNA TGTGCCAGCAGCCCTCCCCGGACCGGAGGGCCGGATACGCAGTATTTT. Its protein is CASSPPRTGGPDTQYF. The chain joins TRBV28 to TRBJ2-3; D might be TRBD2 (6 bases). The length of the CDR3 is 16 residues. The germline V gene encodes CDR1 MDHEN and CDR2 SYDVKM. V dropped 6 bases and J dropped 6 bases, with 22 bases sitting between them. Together with reference TRBV28 and TRBJ2-3, the CDR3 gives the full variable domain: DVKVTQSSRYLVKRTGEKVFLECVQDMDHENMFWYRQDPGLGLRLIYFSYDVKMKEKGDIPEGYSVSREKKERFSLILESASTNQTSMYLCASSPPRTGGPDTQYFGPGTRLTVL.

Many counts were recorded for this clonotype. The V and J genes are TRBV27 and TRBJ2-1; D possibly uses TRBD1 or TRBD2 (5 bases each). This CDR3 is 13 amino acids long. CDR1 is MNHEY, CDR2 SMNVEV, per germline (reference sequence). The V gene lost 3 bases and the J gene lost 7 bases, with 10 bases spanning the gap. The CDR3, as DNA: TGTGCCAGCAGTTTCGGGGCAGAAAATGAGCAGTTCTTC. This sequence encodes CASSFGAENEQFF.

J is TRBJ2-5 and V is TRBV11-3; 8 bases are shared with TRBD2. With V trimmed by 5 bases and J by 4 bases, 6 bases remained unmatched. Germline values: CDR1 SGHNT, CDR2 YENEEA. The length of the CDR3 is 14 residues. The CDR3 DNA is TGTGCCAGCAGCCCCAGCGGGAGTCCAGAGACCCAGTACTTC. Translated, it gives CASSPSGSPETQYF.

The sample holds many counts of this clonotype. This chain uses TRBV7-9 with TRBJ1-1, with D possibly TRBD1 on 5 matching bases. V was trimmed by 7 bases and J by 6 bases, leaving 24 bases between them. CDR1 and CDR2 from the germline V gene are SEHNR and FQNEAQ (reference sequence). The CDR3 is 16 residues long. The CDR3 coding sequence is TGTGCCAGCACCCCCCCTGGGAGGGGTACAAGCGCTGAAGCTTTCTTT. This translates into CASTPPGRGTSAEAFF.

The rearrangement uses TRBV4-1 and TRBJ1-1; 9 bases match TRBD1. The CDR3 is 14 amino acids. The trim removed 2 bases at V and 5 bases at J, leaving 3 bases unmatched. Germline CDR1 and CDR2: MGHRA and YSYEKL. The CDR3 DNA reads as TGCGCCAGCAGCCAATTCGACAGGGGGACTGAAGCTTTCTTT. This translates into CASSQFDRGTEAFF.

The sample holds many counts of this clonotype. This sequence joins TRBV6-1 and TRBJ2-5; 10 bases map to TRBD1. Looked up from germline, CDR1 is MNHNS and CDR2 is SASEGT. The CDR3 totals 17 residues. V dropped 5 bases and J dropped 4; count of bases not matched to a gene: 13. The CDR3 DNA reads TGTGCCAGCAGTCACTTTATGACAGGGGGCGTCGGAGAGACCCAGTACTTC. Amino acid sequence: CASSHFMTGGVGETQYF.

This clonotype was detected ten times or more. The genes are TRBV27 and TRBJ2-7, with TRBD2 matching over 11 bases. J was trimmed by 3 bases and V by 5 bases; bases with no gene match: 3. Looked up from germline, CDR1 is MNHEY and CDR2 is SMNVEV (reference sequence). The CDR3 is 14 amino acids. The CDR3 bases are TGTGCCAGCAGTGCGGGGACTAGCGGCTACGAGCAGTACTTC. It codes for CASSAGTSGYEQYF.

This clonotype was detected many times. Mismatch with germline at one junction end may stem from a read error. The V call is TRBV10-3, the J call TRBJ2-2; D uncertain. CDR1 and CDR2 from the germline V gene are ENHRY and SYGVKD. This CDR3 comprises 13 residues. The CDR3 DNA is TGTGCCATCGGTGAAGGGTCGGGCGGGGAGCTGTTTTTT. Residues: CAIGEGSGGELFF.

This clonotype showed up many times. The chain employs TRBV12-3 or TRBV12-4 and TRBJ1-4; the match to TRBD1 covers 9 bases. The CDR3 has 13 amino acids. V gave up 6 bases and J gave up 9 bases; unmatched junction bases: 5. CDR3 in DNA: TGTGCCAGCAGCCCGGGACAGGGCCAAAAACTGTTTTTT. As protein: CASSPGQGQKLFF.

The chain uses TRBV6-2 or TRBV6-3 and TRBJ2-4; 8 bases agree with TRBD1. V gave up 1 base and J gave up 1 base; unmatched junction bases: 6. Per germline, CDR1 MNHEY and CDR2 SVGEGT. The CDR3 loop spans 17 amino acids. CDR3 residues: CASSYLSRGQAKNIQYF. The CDR3 coding sequence is TGTGCCAGCAGTTACTTGTCCAGGGGGCAGGCCAAAAACATTCAGTACTTC.

On this clonotype: This sequence may be a read error, since a much larger clone differs from it by one base. The chain has TRBV7-2 and TRBJ2-7; 7 bases are a match to TRBD2. V was pared by 0 bases and J by 7 bases, with 15 bases of the junction left unmatched. Germline V CDR1 and CDR2: SGHTA, FQGNSA. This CDR3 comprises 17 residues. Written as DNA, the CDR3 is TGTGCCAGCAGCTTAGCGCGGGGGAGTCTTGGGTTTTCGGAGCAGTACTTC. As protein: CASSLARGSLGFSEQYF.

This clonotype was recorded at least ten times. This chain joins TRBV12-5 and TRBJ1-5, with 8 bases lining up with TRBD1. The V gene end was trimmed by 2 bases and the J gene end by 0 bases; junction bases not matched to a gene: 15. CDR1 LGHNT and CDR2 FRNRAP come from the germline V gene. This CDR3 contains 20 residues. CDR3 nucleotide sequence: TGTGCTAGTGGTTTGCCGAGGACAGGGAAGGAGGATCATAGCAATCAGCCCCAGCATTTT. It specifies CASGLPRTGKEDHSNQPQHF.

This clonotype was counted between two and nine times. The chain has TRBV6-6 and TRBJ2-7, with 7 bases aligning to TRBD1. CDR1 is MNHNY and CDR2 is SVGAGI in the germline V gene (reference sequence). CDR3 length: 15 amino acids. After removal of 0 bases from V and 2 bases from J, the junction contained 4 bases not matched to a gene. CDR3 residues: CASSYSTDRTYEQYF. Written as DNA, the CDR3 is TGTGCCAGCAGTTACTCGACGGACAGGACCTACGAGCAGTACTTC.